This T cell receptor (beta chain) was profiled in a study of cytomegalovirus exposure and HLA in healthy donors. Looking at the study overall: There were more than 350 genotyped donors. Of these, 81% fell in the genetic ancestry cluster associated with self-reported Caucasian donors. Broader study findings: Sequencing artifact likely explains a cluster of highly shared sequence variants. In an earlier analysis, most TCR beta V segments were productive about 87% or about 30% of the time.

Amplification used 60 Vbeta primers and 13 Jbeta primers. Data came from immunoSEQ multiplex PCR; TCRdb stores just in-frame clones and leaves some out. Of about 40,000 clones listed, approximately 52% were seen once; the top ten hold around 10%. As for this clone: What it binds is unknown.

The source of this sequence is a human donor in good health. The sample consisted of PBMCs.

DNA of the CDR3: TGTGCCAGTAGTCTTGGCCAGGCAAACTATGGCTACACCTTC. This gives the protein CASSLGQANYGYTF. The rearrangement uses TRBV19 and TRBJ1-2, with D hard to call. This CDR3 has 14 residues. CDR1 and CDR2 from the germline V gene are LNHDA and SQIVND (reference sequence). With 5 bases removed from V and 2 bases from J, the gap between germline ends came to 12 bases.